Detailed here is one T cell receptor (beta chain). The source of the sample is a study of cytomegalovirus exposure and HLA in healthy donors. V shed 3 bases and J 2 bases; nucleotides not matched to a gene: 6. CDR1 is KGHSH and CDR2 is LQKENI in the germline V gene. This CDR3 comprises 16 residues. PCR employed 60 Vbeta and 13 Jbeta primers. The method was immunoSEQ multiplex PCR; TCRdb's version includes in-frame clones alone and lacks a portion of them. The table for this sample gives roughly 200,000 clones. The sequence derives from a man aged 25-45 years in good health and CMV-seronegative. Material: PBMCs. The chain combines TRBV18 with TRBJ1-5; 8 bases agree with TRBD1. Here the CDR3 reads CASSPSTGVGNQPQHF. The DNA for the CDR3 is TGTGCCAGCTCACCGTCGACAGGGGTTGGCAATCAGCCCCAGCATTTT. The entire variable domain, with the rest obtained from reference TRBV18 and TRBJ1-5, is as follows: NAGVMQNPRHLVRRRGQEARLRCSPMKGHSHVYWYRQLPEEGLKFMVYLQKENIIDESGMPKERFSAEFPKEGPSILRIQQVVRGDSAAYFCASSPSTGVGNQPQHFGDGTRLSIL.